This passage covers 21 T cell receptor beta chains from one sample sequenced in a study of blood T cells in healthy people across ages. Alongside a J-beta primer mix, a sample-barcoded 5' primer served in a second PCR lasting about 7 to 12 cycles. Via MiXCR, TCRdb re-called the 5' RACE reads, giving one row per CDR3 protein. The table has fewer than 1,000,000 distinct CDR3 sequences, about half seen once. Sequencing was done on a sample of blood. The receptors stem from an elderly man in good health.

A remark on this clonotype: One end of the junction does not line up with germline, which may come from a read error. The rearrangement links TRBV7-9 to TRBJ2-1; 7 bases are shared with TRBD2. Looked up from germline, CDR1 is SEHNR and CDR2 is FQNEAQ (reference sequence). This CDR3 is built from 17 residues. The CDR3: CASSSQAGLSSYDEQFF. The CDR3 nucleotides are TGTGCCAGCAGCTCTCAAGCGGGACTGAGCTCCTACGATGAGCAGTTCTTC.

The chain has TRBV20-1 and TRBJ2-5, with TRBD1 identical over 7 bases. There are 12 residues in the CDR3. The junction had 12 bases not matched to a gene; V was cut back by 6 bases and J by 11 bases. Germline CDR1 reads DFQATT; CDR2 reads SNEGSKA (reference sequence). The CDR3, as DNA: TGCAGTGCCCGGACAGGCTACAATGAGCAGTACTTC. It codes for CSARTGYNEQYF.

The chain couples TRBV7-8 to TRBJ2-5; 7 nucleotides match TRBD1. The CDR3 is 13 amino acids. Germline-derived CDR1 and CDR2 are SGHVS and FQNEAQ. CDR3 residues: CADRVWDWETQYF. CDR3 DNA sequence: TGTGCAGACAGGGTTTGGGATTGGGAGACCCAGTACTTC.

The chain's CDR3 is CASSDQGGGYTF. DNA of the CDR3: TGTGCCAGCAGCGATCAGGGTGGAGGCTACACCTTC. V gene TRBV7-9 combines with J gene TRBJ1-2, with D perhaps matching TRBD1 (5 bases). Germline V gene lookup returns CDR1 SEHNR and CDR2 FQNEAQ (reference sequence). Trimming stripped 5 bases from V and 8 bases from J, with 12 bases between. The CDR3 length is 12 residues.

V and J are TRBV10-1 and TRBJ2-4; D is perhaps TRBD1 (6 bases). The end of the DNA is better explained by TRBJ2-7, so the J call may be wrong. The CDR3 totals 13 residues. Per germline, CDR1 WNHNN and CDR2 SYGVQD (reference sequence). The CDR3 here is CASSDKGEHEQYF. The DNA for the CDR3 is TGCGCCAGCAGTGATAAGGGGGAGCACGAGCAGTACTTC.

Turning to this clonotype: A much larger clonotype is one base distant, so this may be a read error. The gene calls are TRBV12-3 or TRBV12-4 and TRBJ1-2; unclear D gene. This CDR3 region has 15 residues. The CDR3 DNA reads TGTGTCAGCAGAGATGACCCACGATCTAACTATGGCTACACCTTC. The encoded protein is CVSRDDPRSNYGYTF.

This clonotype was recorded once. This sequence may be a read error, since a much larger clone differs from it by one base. The CDR3 loop reads CSVDGGYSYNEQYF. The CDR3 nucleotides are TGCAGCGTTGACGGCGGTTACTCCTACAATGAGCAGTACTTC. The rearrangement links TRBV29-1 to TRBJ2-1, with D uncertain. The DNA end is more similar to TRBJ2-7, so the J call may be wrong. CDR3 length: 14 amino acids. From germline, CDR1 is SQVTM and CDR2 ANQGSEA.

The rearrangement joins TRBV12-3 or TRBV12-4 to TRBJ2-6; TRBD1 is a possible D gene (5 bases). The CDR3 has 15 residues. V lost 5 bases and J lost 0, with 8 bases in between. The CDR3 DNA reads TGTGCCAGCAGTAACAGGAACTCTGGGGCCAACGTCCTGACTTTC. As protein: CASSNRNSGANVLTF.

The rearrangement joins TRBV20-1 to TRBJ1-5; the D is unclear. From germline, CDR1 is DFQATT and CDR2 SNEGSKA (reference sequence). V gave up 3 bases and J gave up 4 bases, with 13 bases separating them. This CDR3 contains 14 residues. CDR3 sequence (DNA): TGCAGTGCTAGTAGCGGGATTGGGAATCAGCCCCAGCATTTT. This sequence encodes CSASSGIGNQPQHF.

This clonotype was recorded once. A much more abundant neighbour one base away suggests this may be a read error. The CDR3: CASSLGTAPISGATVLTF. The CDR3 DNA follows: TGCGCCAGCAGCTTAGGGACAGCCCCAATCTCTGGGGCCACCGTCCTGACTTTC. The chain recombines TRBV5-1 with TRBJ2-6; 7 bases match TRBD1. Germline values: CDR1 SGHRS, CDR2 YFSETQ. CDR3 length equals 18 residues. Full variable domain (rest looked up from reference TRBV5-1 and TRBJ2-6): KAGVTQTPRYLIKTRGQQVTLSCSPISGHRSVSWYQQTPGQGLQFLFEYFSETQRNKGNFPGRFSGRQFSNSRSEMNVSTLELGDSALYLCASSLGTAPISGATVLTFGAGSRLTVL.

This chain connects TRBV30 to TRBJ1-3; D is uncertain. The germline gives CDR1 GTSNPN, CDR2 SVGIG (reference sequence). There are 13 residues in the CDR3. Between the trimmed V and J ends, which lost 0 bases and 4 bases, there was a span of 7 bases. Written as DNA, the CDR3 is TGTGCCTGGAGTGTTGGTCCAGGAAACACCATATATTTT. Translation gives CAWSVGPGNTIYF. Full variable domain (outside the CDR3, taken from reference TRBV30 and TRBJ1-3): SQTIHQWPATLVQPVGSPLSLECTVEGTSNPNLYWYRQAAGRGLQLLFYSVGIGQISSEVPQNLSASRPQDRQFILSSKKLLLSDSGFYLCAWSVGPGNTIYFGEGSWLTVV.

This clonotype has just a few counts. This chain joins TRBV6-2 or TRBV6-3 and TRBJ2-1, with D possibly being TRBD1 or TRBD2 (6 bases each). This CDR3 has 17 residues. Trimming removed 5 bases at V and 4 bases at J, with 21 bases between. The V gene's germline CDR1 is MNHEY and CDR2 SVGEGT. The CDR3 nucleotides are TGTGCCAGCAGTCCAAGGAGGGGGGACCTACTATACAATGAGCAGTTCTTC. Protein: CASSPRRGDLLYNEQFF.

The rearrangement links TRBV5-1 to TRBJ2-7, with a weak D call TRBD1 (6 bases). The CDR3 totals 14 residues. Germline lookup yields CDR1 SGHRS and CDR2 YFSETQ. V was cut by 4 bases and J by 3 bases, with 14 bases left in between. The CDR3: CASSPLGGYYEQYF. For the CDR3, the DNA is TGCGCCAGCAGCCCCCTTGGGGGCTACTACGAGCAGTACTTC.

CDR3 DNA sequence: TGTGCCAGCAGCCAAGGAGTCGGGAGCACAGATACGCAGTATTTT. Protein product: CASSQGVGSTDTQYF. V is TRBV4-2 and J is TRBJ2-3, with D hard to call. V lost 1 base, J lost 0 bases, and 8 bases lay in between. Germline V lookup: CDR1 LGHNA, CDR2 YNFKEQ. CDR3 size: 15 residues.

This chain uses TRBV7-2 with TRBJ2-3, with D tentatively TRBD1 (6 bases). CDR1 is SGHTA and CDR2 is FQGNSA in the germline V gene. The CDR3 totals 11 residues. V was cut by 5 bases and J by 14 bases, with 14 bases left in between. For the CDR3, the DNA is TGTGCCAGCAGCCGCCCTGGGGACATGTATTTT. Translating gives CASSRPGDMYF.

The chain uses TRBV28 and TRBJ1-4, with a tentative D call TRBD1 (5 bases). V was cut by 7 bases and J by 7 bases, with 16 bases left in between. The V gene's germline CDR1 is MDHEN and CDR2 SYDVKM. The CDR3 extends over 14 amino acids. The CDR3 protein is CASTITGTVEKLFF. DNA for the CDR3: TGTGCCAGCACTATAACCGGGACGGTTGAAAAACTGTTTTTT.

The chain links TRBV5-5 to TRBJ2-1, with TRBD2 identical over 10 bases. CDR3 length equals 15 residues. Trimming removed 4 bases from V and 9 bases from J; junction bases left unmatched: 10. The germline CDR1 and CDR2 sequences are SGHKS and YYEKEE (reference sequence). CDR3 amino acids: CASSDPGLAVREQFF. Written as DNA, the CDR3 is TGTGCCAGCAGCGACCCAGGACTAGCGGTTCGTGAGCAGTTCTTC. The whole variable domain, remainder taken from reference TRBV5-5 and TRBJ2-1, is DAGVTQSPTHLIKTRGQQVTLRCSPISGHKSVSWYQQVLGQGPQFIFQYYEKEERGRGNFPDRFSARQFPNYSSELNVNALLLGDSALYLCASSDPGLAVREQFFGPGTRLTVL.

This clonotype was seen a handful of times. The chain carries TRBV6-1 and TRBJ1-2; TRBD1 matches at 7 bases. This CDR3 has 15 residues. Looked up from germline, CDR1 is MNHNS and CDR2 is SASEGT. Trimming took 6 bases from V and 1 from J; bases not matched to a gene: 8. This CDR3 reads CASSAAGTVNYGYTF. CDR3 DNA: TGTGCCAGCAGCGCCGCTGGGACAGTTAACTATGGCTACACCTTC.

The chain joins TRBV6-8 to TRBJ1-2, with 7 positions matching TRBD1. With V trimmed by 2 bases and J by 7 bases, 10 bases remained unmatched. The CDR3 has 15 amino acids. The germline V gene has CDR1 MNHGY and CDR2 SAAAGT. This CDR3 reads CASSYRPGTAVGYTF. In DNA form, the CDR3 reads TGTGCCAGCAGTTACAGACCAGGGACAGCGGTTGGCTACACCTTC.

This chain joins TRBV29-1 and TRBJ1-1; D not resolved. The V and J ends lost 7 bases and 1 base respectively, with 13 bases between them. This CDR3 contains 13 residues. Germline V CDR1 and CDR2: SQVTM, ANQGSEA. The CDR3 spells CSAENYKNTEAFF. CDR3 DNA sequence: TGCAGCGCCGAAAATTACAAGAACACTGAAGCTTTCTTT. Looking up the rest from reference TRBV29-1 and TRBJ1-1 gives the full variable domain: SAVISQKPSRDICQRGTSLTIQCQVDSQVTMMFWYRQQPGQSLTLIATANQGSEATYESGFVIDKFPISRPNLTFSTLTVSNMSPEDSSIYLCSAENYKNTEAFFGQGTRLTVV.

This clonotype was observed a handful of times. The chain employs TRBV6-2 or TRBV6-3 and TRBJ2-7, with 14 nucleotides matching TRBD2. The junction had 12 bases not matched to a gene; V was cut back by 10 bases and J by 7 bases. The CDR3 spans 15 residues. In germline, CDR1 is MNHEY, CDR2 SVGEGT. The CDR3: CATSRLAGGPWEQYF. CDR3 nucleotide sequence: TGTGCCACCTCCAGACTAGCGGGAGGGCCCTGGGAGCAGTACTTC.